Described below is a single TCR beta chain sequence and its context. This specimen includes other DNA sequences encoding the same CDR3. This record comes from a study of technical replicates of blood from four donors. Some clones are missing from TCRdb's copy, which holds only in-frame ones; the method was immunoSEQ multiplex PCR. The profile shows roughly 81,000 clones, 70% to 90% of them singletons. V was clipped by 2 bases and J by 6 bases, with 9 bases between them. The CDR3 runs to 13 residues. The germline V gene has CDR1 SEHNR and CDR2 FQNEAQ (reference sequence). Sequencing used PBMCs. This clonotype was obtained from a human donor in good health. Some clones in this sample may be carry-over from other donors' samples. The J gene is TRBJ2-3, the V gene TRBV7-9, with D tentatively TRBD1 (6 bases). The CDR3 here is CASSLRRGDTQYF. The DNA of the CDR3 is TGTGCCAGCAGCTTACGCAGGGGCGATACGCAGTATTTT.